The text below deals with one TCR beta chain. Its target is unknown. This CDR3 is also generated by other DNA sequences in the sample. These data belong to a study of cytomegalovirus exposure and HLA in healthy donors. Study results and limitations: Among TCR beta chains, those listed as cytomegalovirus-associated numbered some 170. The authors reported that TCR beta sequences could predict HLA-A and HLA-B alleles. These predictions were accurate for most subjects in the first cohort. CMV serostatus was the sole immune exposure data available.

Deletions cut 0 bases from V and 4 bases from J, with 12 bases between. The CDR3 is 15 amino acids. The germline V gene encodes CDR1 LNHNV and CDR2 YYDKDF (reference sequence). Primers for the PCR totalled 60 Vbeta and 13 Jbeta. TCRdb keeps only in-frame clones here, not all; method: immunoSEQ multiplex PCR. Here the sample spans roughly 180,000 clones, 84% being singletons. The chain carries TRBV15 and TRBJ1-2; maybe TRBD1 (6 bases). Material for sequencing was PBMCs. The sequence was collected from a girl aged 10 to 17 in good health and CMV-seropositive. The CDR3 sequence is CATSRDSQGSYGYTF. The CDR3 coding sequence is TGTGCCACCAGCAGAGATAGCCAGGGGAGCTATGGCTACACCTTC.